Listed here are 14 T cell receptor beta chains from one sample, sequenced in a study of blood T cell repertoires in COVID-19. Clones were sequenced by immunoSEQ multiplex PCR, and TCRdb holds only the in-frame ones, with some missing. There are about 250,000 clones in the sample; roughly 90% occur only once, and roughly 0.96% lies in the top ten. Sequenced material: peripheral blood. The receptors shown here come from a middle-aged woman who had recovered from COVID-19.

The chain recombines TRBV5-1 with TRBJ2-2, with 12 nucleotides matching TRBD2. Germline values: CDR1 SGHRS, CDR2 YFSETQ. The ends lost 4 bases at V and 6 bases at J; junction bases unmatched: 7. The CDR3 is made up of 16 amino acids. The CDR3 here is CASSASTSGSSGELFF. CDR3 DNA: TGCGCCAGCAGCGCCTCGACTAGCGGGAGTTCCGGGGAGCTGTTTTTT.

Here the CDR3 reads CASSLSGGSYNEQFF. CDR3 bases: TGTGCCAGCAGTTTAAGCGGGGGCTCCTACAATGAGCAGTTCTTC. The chain couples TRBV27 to TRBJ2-1; the match to TRBD2 covers 8 bases. Trimming at V came to 2 bases and at J to 0 bases, leaving 0 bases not matched to a gene. This CDR3 region has 15 residues. Germline V gene lookup returns CDR1 MNHEY and CDR2 SMNVEV (reference sequence).

The gene calls are TRBV19 and TRBJ2-7; 11 positions match TRBD1. Germline lookup yields CDR1 LNHDA and CDR2 SQIVND (reference sequence). Trimming cost V 7 bases and J 2 bases; bases outside gene matches: 4. The CDR3 spans 14 residues. CDR3 DNA: TGTGCCAGTACGAAGGGACAGGGGGCCTACGAGCAGTACTTC. Translated: CASTKGQGAYEQYF.

This clone occurred a few times. The rearrangement joins TRBV10-3 to TRBJ2-3, with TRBD2 matching 14 bases. The CDR3 length is 17 residues. Looked up from germline, CDR1 is ENHRY and CDR2 is SYGVKD. After removal of 0 bases from V and 6 bases from J, the junction contained 5 bases not matched to a gene. The CDR3 reads CAISESTSGRGLDTQYF. The CDR3 DNA is TGTGCCATCAGTGAGTCGACTAGCGGGAGGGGTTTGGATACGCAGTATTTT.

The genes are TRBV29-1 and TRBJ1-1; D is undetermined. The CDR3 extends over 12 amino acids. V was trimmed by 6 bases and J by 5 bases, leaving 13 bases between them. Germline V lookup: CDR1 SQVTM, CDR2 ANQGSEA. CDR3 nucleotides: TGCAGCGTCGATGATACCCGGACTGAAGCTTTCTTT. The encoded protein is CSVDDTRTEAFF.

This rearrangement joins TRBV13 to TRBJ2-2; 12 bases match TRBD2. The germline V gene has CDR1 PRHDT and CDR2 FYEKMQ (reference sequence). Trimming took 3 bases from V and 7 from J; bases not matched to a gene: 6. This CDR3 contains 16 residues. CDR3: CASSFSSGRARGELFF. The CDR3, as DNA: TGTGCCAGCAGCTTCTCTAGCGGGAGGGCCCGCGGGGAGCTGTTTTTT.

This clone was seen only once. The V call is TRBV15, the J call TRBJ1-2; D remains ambiguous. V gave up 3 bases and J gave up 8 bases, with 16 bases separating them. CDR3 length equals 14 residues. Germline V lookup: CDR1 LNHNV, CDR2 YYDKDF (reference sequence). The DNA for the CDR3 is TGTGCCACCAGCAGCGGGGAGGGCTTGGGCGGCTACACCTTC. Translation gives CATSSGEGLGGYTF.

Here the CDR3 DNA reads TGTGCCTGGGAAAGCGGGAGATCCGGCGAGCAGTACTTC. Translation gives CAWESGRSGEQYF. The chain links TRBV30 to TRBJ2-7, with 8 positions matching TRBD2. The CDR3 runs 13 residues. After removal of 5 bases from V and 6 bases from J, the junction contained 9 bases not matched to a gene. Germline V CDR1 and CDR2: GTSNPN, SVGIG (reference sequence).

This chain joins TRBV25-1 and TRBJ1-3; 7 bases align to TRBD1. CDR3 length equals 16 residues. Trimming took 6 bases from V and 2 from J; bases not matched to a gene: 10. Germline V gene data show CDR1 as MGHDK and CDR2 as SYGVNS. The CDR3 protein is CASSVTLTGTGNTIYF. Here the CDR3 DNA reads TGTGCCAGCAGCGTAACCTTGACAGGGACTGGAAACACCATATATTTT.

In DNA form, the CDR3 reads TGTGCCAGCGCCCCAGGAGGGCCAGTTCACGAGCAGTACTTC. It translates to CASAPGGPVHEQYF. The rearrangement links TRBV28 to TRBJ2-7, with a tentative D call TRBD2 (6 bases). Trimming removed 8 bases from V and 5 bases from J, with 19 bases in between. CDR3 length equals 14 residues. CDR1 is MDHEN, CDR2 SYDVKM, per germline.

V usage is TRBV2 and J usage is TRBJ2-2; 10 bases line up with TRBD1. Per germline, CDR1 SNHLY and CDR2 FYNNEI. This CDR3 has 16 residues. V shed 3 bases and J 5 bases; nucleotides not matched to a gene: 6. CDR3 amino acids: CASSERQGASTGELFF. The CDR3 bases are TGTGCCAGCAGTGAGCGACAGGGGGCGAGTACCGGGGAGCTGTTTTTT.

The chain couples TRBV11-3 to TRBJ1-2; TRBD1 matches at 7 bases. This CDR3 has 14 residues. CDR1 SGHNT and CDR2 YENEEA come from the germline V gene. The junction had 2 bases not matched to a gene; V was cut back by 0 bases and J by 4 bases. CDR3 in DNA: TGTGCCAGCAGCTTAGATAACAGGGGCTATGGCTACACCTTC. This sequence encodes CASSLDNRGYGYTF. Variable domain in full (rest from reference TRBV11-3 and TRBJ1-2): EAGVVQSPRYKIIEKKQPVAFWCNPISGHNTLYWYLQNLGQGPELLIRYENEEAVDDSQLPKDRFSAERLKGVDSTLKIQPAELGDSAVYLCASSLDNRGYGYTFGSGTRLTVV.

This clone was seen only once. This rearrangement joins TRBV7-8 to TRBJ1-5; D might be TRBD1 (5 bases). CDR1 is SGHVS, CDR2 FQNEAQ, per germline. Trimming took 7 bases from V and 0 from J, leaving 16 bases between them. The CDR3 covers 16 residues. The CDR3 nucleotides read TGTGCCAGCACCCCGACAAGGGGTTATAGCAATCAGCCCCAGCATTTT. Translated, it gives CASTPTRGYSNQPQHF.

This chain connects TRBV5-1 to TRBJ2-1, with TRBD1 matching over 8 bases. This CDR3 is built from 14 residues. Trimming at V came to 1 base and at J to 8 bases, leaving 5 bases not matched to a gene. The germline gives CDR1 SGHRS, CDR2 YFSETQ. Written as DNA, the CDR3 is TGCGCCAGCAGCTTGCGGCACAGGGGGGATGAGCAGTTCTTC. Encoded protein: CASSLRHRGDEQFF.